This section outlines one T cell receptor (beta chain) sequence together with its context. At least ten counts were recorded for this clonotype. Its antigen remains undetermined. Base qualities were left out, and no much larger clone turns up one base away. The TCR beta CDR3 regions were amplified from the RNA transcripts. The TCR CDR3 was subjected to a first round of RT-PCR using the HTBI primer set and the Qiagen OneStep RT-PCR kit. A second multiplex PCR round built the libraries, followed by size selection and purification. The libraries were sequenced on an Illumina HiSeq2000 using paired-end 100 bp reads. Per the source publication's procedure: Raw data were processed with SOAPnuke, discarding reads with adapters, uncalled bases, mean Phred below 15, or no exact constant-primer or identifier match. High-quality paired reads were merged with COPE v1.2.5, and unique nucleotide sequences were defined as clonotypes. Clonotypes were aligned to IMGT TRBV, TRBD and TRBJ reference segments using MiTCR v1.1. The analysis included only V-J combinations with a frequency above 0.0001, which together covered around 99% of the repertoires. The TCS score was defined as the ratio of F50 (clonal expansion) to E x V (chaos), calculated using BLOSUM62-based TCRdist between CDR3 peptides within each V-J. Welch's t-statistics and random forest reduced fewer than 600 V-J features to 13, which were used in a naive Bayes classifier (R e1071). Using fastp trimming at Q25 and MiXCR clonotype assembly, TCRdb reanalyzed the public sequencing data and kept in-frame beta chains. Each record represents a unique CDR3 protein, reported with the most common genes and DNA among its rows. For this entry, the V and J calls and clone size follow TCRdb and not the study's own pipeline. Within this sample are 300,000 to 350,000 distinct CDR3 sequences, with 14% of them counted one time only. The ten largest clones capture 20% to 25% of the sample.

Stable Graves' hyperthyroidism was defined as the absence of progression to ophthalmopathy over 18 months of follow-up. Hyperthyroidism patients were newly diagnosed, had a disease duration of under 2 months, and were aged 18 to 65 years. Patients with uncontrolled infections, other autoimmune diseases, pregnancy or lactation were excluded. Clinical symptoms, serum thyroxine and TRAb, thyroid ultrasound, and orbital computed tomography formed the basis for the diagnoses. Ficoll-Paque density gradient centrifugation was used to isolate PBMCs from around 10 ml of fresh peripheral blood. Total RNA was extracted using Trizol reagent, and RNA quality was assessed on an Agilent 2100 Bioanalyzer. This record belongs to a study of T cells in Graves' hyperthyroidism and ophthalmopathy (dated by TCRdb to between 2018 and 2021). Context from the whole study: Peripheral blood was collected at initial diagnosis, before any treatment. TCR V-J signatures able to tell the groups apart were searched for in a discovery cohort of approximately 95 patients, of whom over 40 had Graves' ophthalmopathy and roughly 58 had stable Graves' hyperthyroidism. An independent validation cohort of fewer than 20 hyperthyroidism patients and roughly 16 patients who later progressed to ophthalmopathy tested prospective prediction of ophthalmopathy. The 95 to 100 discovery patients were divided at random into training and test sets in a 7:3 ratio. In addition, the study compared T-cell repertoires in thyroid tissue and in blood from roughly six Graves' hyperthyroidism patients. After blood sampling, hyperthyroidism patients were treated with methimazole at a starting dose of 30 mg daily, and ophthalmopathy patients were treated with high-dose intravenous methylprednisolone. TCR Vbeta CDR3 sequencing of some 140 peripheral blood samples (over 40 ophthalmopathy, 75 to 80 hyperthyroidism and approximately 17 progressor patients) is reported in the paper. What the authors observed across the whole study: Most expanded thyroid clonotypes (frequency above 0.001) were also detected in blood, suggesting blood repertoires may reflect thyroid immune responses. In validation, progression to ophthalmopathy was predicted by the model with 70% to 71% sensitivity and nearly 75% specificity, a median of roughly 6.4 months before onset. Sample size was not statistically predetermined, and investigators were not blinded to group allocation. A model built on a 13 V-J signature distinguished ophthalmopathy from stable hyperthyroidism, reaching over 85% sensitivity and about 81% specificity in cross-validation and 80%/75% in testing.

This clonotype was obtained from a woman aged 30 to 39 with Graves' hyperthyroidism. The sample taken for sequencing was blood.

The nucleotide sequence is given as TGTGCCAGCAGTGAAAACAGGGGGCTCCGGGACACTGAAGCTTTCTTT. Translated, this is CASSENRGLRDTEAFF. The V gene is TRBV25-1 and the J gene is TRBJ1-1; TRBD1 agrees with 9 junctional bases. CDR1 is given as MGHDK and CDR2 as SYGVNS, both from the germline V gene. From its cysteine to its phenylalanine, the CDR3 spans 16 amino acids. Solely the CDR3 DNA is kept, with 48 bases framed from the first base. V is pruned by 2 bases and J by 3 bases, leaving 7 bases of the junction without a gene match. The CDR3, completed at both ends by the reference TRBV25-1 and TRBJ1-1 genes, gives the full variable domain EADIYQTPRYLVIGTGKKITLECSQTMGHDKMYWYQQDPGMELHLIHYSYGVNSTEKGDLSSESTVSRIRTEHFPLTLESARPSHTSQYLCASSENRGLRDTEAFFGQGTRLTVV.